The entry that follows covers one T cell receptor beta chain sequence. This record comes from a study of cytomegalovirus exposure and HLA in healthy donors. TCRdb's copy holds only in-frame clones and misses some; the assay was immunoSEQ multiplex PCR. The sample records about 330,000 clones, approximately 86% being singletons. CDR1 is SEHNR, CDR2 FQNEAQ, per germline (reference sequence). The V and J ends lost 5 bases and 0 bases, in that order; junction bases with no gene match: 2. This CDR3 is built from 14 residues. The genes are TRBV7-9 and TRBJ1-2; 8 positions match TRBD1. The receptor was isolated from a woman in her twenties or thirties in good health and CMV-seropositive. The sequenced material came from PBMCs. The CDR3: CASSTTGANYGYTF. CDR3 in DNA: TGTGCCAGCAGCACGACAGGGGCTAACTATGGCTACACCTTC.